The next 29 T cell receptor beta chains were all read from a single sample in a study of cytomegalovirus exposure and HLA in healthy donors. Both 60 Vbeta primers and 13 Jbeta primers went into the PCR. Assay: immunoSEQ multiplex PCR; the TCRdb copy retains only in-frame clones and omits some. The repertoire holds about 72,000 clones, with approximately 80% as singletons. Sequenced input: PBMCs. The receptors were sampled from a human donor in good health.

This clone appeared a few times. The chain is built from TRBV10-3 and TRBJ1-2, with TRBD1 as a possible D gene (6 bases). The germline V gene encodes CDR1 ENHRY and CDR2 SYGVKD. This CDR3 spans 13 amino acids. The ends were cut back, 5 bases at V and 4 bases at J, with 11 bases in the middle. The CDR3 reads CAISRGQTYGYTF. In DNA form, the CDR3 reads TGTGCCATCAGTCGTGGACAGACCTATGGCTACACCTTC.

V usage is TRBV19 and J usage is TRBJ1-5; the match to TRBD1 covers 10 bases. Germline V gene lookup returns CDR1 LNHDA and CDR2 SQIVND (reference sequence). CDR3 length equals 15 residues. The V and J ends lost 4 bases and 6 bases, in that order; junction bases with no gene match: 6. CDR3 amino acids: CASSRGTGEGQPQHF. As DNA, the CDR3 is TGTGCCAGTAGTAGGGGGACAGGGGAGGGTCAGCCCCAGCATTTT.

This clone turned up a few times. The genes are TRBV7-2 and TRBJ1-6, with D perhaps TRBD1 (5 bases). The CDR3 runs to 14 residues. Germline V gene sequence: CDR1 SGHTA, CDR2 FQGNSA. Trimming removed 2 bases from V and 9 bases from J, with 11 bases in between. CDR3 coding DNA: TGTGCCAGCAGCTTAAGGCTTCAGGGTTCACCCCTCCACTTT. Translation: CASSLRLQGSPLHF.

The chain uses TRBV9 and TRBJ1-2; D unclear. V was trimmed by 0 bases and J by 5 bases, leaving 11 bases between them. The CDR3 totals 14 residues. The germline V gene encodes CDR1 SGDLS and CDR2 YYNGEE. CDR3: CASSVAQGGYGYTF. In DNA, the CDR3 is TGTGCCAGCAGCGTAGCACAAGGAGGGTATGGCTACACCTTC.

The rearrangement joins TRBV19 to TRBJ2-5, with TRBD2 as a possible D gene (6 bases). The closer fit of TRBJ2-7 to the DNA end suggests the J call may be wrong. Germline loops: CDR1 LNHDA, CDR2 SQIVND (reference sequence). This CDR3 is 13 amino acids long. The CDR3 region is CASSIGSSYEQYF. For the CDR3, the DNA is TGTGCCAGTAGTATCGGGAGCTCCTACGAGCAGTACTTC.

The V gene is TRBV19, the J gene TRBJ2-7, with 12 nucleotides matching TRBD1. The CDR3 runs to 16 residues. V shed 0 bases and J 4 bases; nucleotides not matched to a gene: 4. Germline V lookup: CDR1 LNHDA, CDR2 SQIVND (reference sequence). CDR3 sequence (DNA): TGTGCCAGTAGTATAGAGGGGACAGGGGGCTTATACGAGCAGTACTTC. As protein: CASSIEGTGGLYEQYF.

V gene TRBV9 combines with J gene TRBJ1-5; D is undetermined. The V end was cut by 4 bases, the J end by 3 bases, with 14 bases between. Germline V gene lookup returns CDR1 SGDLS and CDR2 YYNGEE. The CDR3 consists of 15 residues. CDR3 nucleotide sequence: TGTGCCAGCAGCCCAAGCGGTCAGCACAATCAGCCCCAGCATTTT. It specifies CASSPSGQHNQPQHF.

This chain connects TRBV7-9 to TRBJ2-7, with TRBD2 identical over 8 bases. The length of the CDR3 is 16 residues. V lost 4 bases, J lost 2 bases, and 10 bases stayed unmatched. In germline, CDR1 is SEHNR, CDR2 FQNEAQ (reference sequence). CDR3 residues: CASSSPEGTSPYEQYF. The CDR3 DNA sequence: TGTGCCAGCAGCTCCCCGGAGGGGACTAGTCCCTACGAGCAGTACTTC. Based on the CDR3 plus reference TRBV7-9 and TRBJ2-7, the full variable domain is DTGVSQNPRHKITKRGQNVTFRCDPISEHNRLYWYRQTLGQGPEFLTYFQNEAQLEKSRLLSDRFSAERPKGSFSTLEIQRTEQGDSAMYLCASSSPEGTSPYEQYFGPGTRLTVT.

The rearrangement uses TRBV15 and TRBJ1-2; D uncertain. Germline CDR1 reads LNHNV; CDR2 reads YYDKDF (reference sequence). The CDR3 runs 13 residues. The germline V and J ends were trimmed by 0 bases and 4 bases, with 6 bases remaining between them. The CDR3 here is CATSREVAYGYTF. CDR3 in DNA: TGTGCCACCAGCAGAGAGGTGGCCTATGGCTACACCTTC.

This chain joins TRBV5-4 and TRBJ1-1; 7 bases are a match to TRBD1. Germline V gene data show CDR1 as SGHNT and CDR2 as YYREEE (reference sequence). The ends lost 1 base at V and 12 bases at J; junction bases unmatched: 6. This CDR3 comprises 12 residues. The CDR3 DNA is TGTGCCAGCAGCTTGCGGCAGGGGGAATCTTTCTTT. This encodes CASSLRQGESFF.

The chain combines TRBV7-3 with TRBJ2-7; possibly TRBD2 for D (6 bases). Germline CDR1 is SGHTA and CDR2 is FQGTGA. The CDR3 has 15 amino acids. V shed 1 base and J shed 3 bases, with 13 bases lying between them. Written as DNA, the CDR3 is TGTGCCAGCAGCTTAAGGGGACTCCCCAGCTACGAGCAGTACTTC. Its protein product is CASSLRGLPSYEQYF.

This clone was found once. The genes are TRBV23-1 and TRBJ1-1; TRBD1 is a possible D gene (6 bases). TRBV23-1 qualifies as an ORF whose function is uncertain. CDR3 size: 13 residues. V was pared by 6 bases and J by 3 bases, with 11 bases between. In DNA form, the CDR3 reads TGCGCCAGCAGCCAGACAGGACACACTGAAGCTTTCTTT. Residues: CASSQTGHTEAFF.

V gene TRBV10-2 combines with J gene TRBJ1-4, with 8 bases identical to TRBD1. The germline gives CDR1 WSHSY, CDR2 SAAADI. CDR3 length: 16 amino acids. Losses at the gene ends were 2 bases for V and 4 bases for J; bases not matched to a gene: 6. Here the CDR3 DNA reads TGCGCCAGCAGTGAGGTCCAGGGGGCTTATAATGAAAAACTGTTTTTT. Protein: CASSEVQGAYNEKLFF.

V gene TRBV7-2 combines with J gene TRBJ1-1; D is possibly TRBD1 (6 bases). The CDR3 has 16 amino acids. Germline V gene data show CDR1 as SGHTA and CDR2 as FQGNSA. The ends were cut back, 5 bases at V and 0 bases at J, with 16 bases in the middle. CDR3 bases: TGTGCCAGCAGCCGGGAGGCGGGGGGCCTGAACACTGAAGCTTTCTTT. Its translation is CASSREAGGLNTEAFF.

This clone has just a few counts. The V gene is TRBV5-8, the J gene TRBJ1-4; possibly TRBD1 for D (6 bases). Germline V gives CDR1 SGHTS, CDR2 YDEGEE. The CDR3 loop spans 14 amino acids. V dropped 4 bases and J dropped 7 bases, with 14 bases sitting between them. CDR3 region: CASSIGEGGEKLFF. The CDR3, as DNA: TGTGCCAGCAGCATAGGGGAAGGGGGTGAAAAACTGTTTTTT.

This clone is a singleton in its sample. The rearrangement uses TRBV29-1 and TRBJ1-1; 8 nucleotides align to TRBD1. This CDR3 is 13 amino acids long. V lost 6 bases and J lost 5; bases outside the gene matches: 8. Germline V CDR1 and CDR2: SQVTM, ANQGSEA. The CDR3 protein is CSVGDRGLTEAFF. The CDR3, as DNA: TGCAGCGTCGGTGACAGGGGCCTGACTGAAGCTTTCTTT.

The rearrangement joins TRBV25-1 to TRBJ2-5, with TRBD1 matching 7 bases. V dropped 4 bases and J dropped 2; count of bases not matched to a gene: 4. Per germline, CDR1 MGHDK and CDR2 SYGVNS. This CDR3 has 14 amino acids. CDR3 nucleotides: TGTGCCAGCAGTGCGACAGGGAAACAAGAGACCCAGTACTTC. It translates to CASSATGKQETQYF.

The chain employs TRBV7-3 and TRBJ1-2; no definite D call. Per germline, CDR1 SGHTA and CDR2 FQGTGA. CDR3 length: 14 amino acids. The V gene lost 5 bases and the J gene lost 7 bases, with 17 bases spanning the gap. Here the CDR3 DNA reads TGTGCCAGCAGCCCGACACCGGGGATGGGTGGCTACACCTTC. Protein: CASSPTPGMGGYTF.

The chain employs TRBV30 and TRBJ1-1; D is perhaps TRBD1 (5 bases). This CDR3 spans 12 amino acids. The ends were cut back, 3 bases at V and 8 bases at J, with 13 bases in the middle. Germline V lookup: CDR1 GTSNPN, CDR2 SVGIG (reference sequence). This CDR3 is CAWRKGSLEAFF. CDR3 DNA sequence: TGTGCCTGGAGAAAGGGGTCCCTAGAAGCTTTCTTT.

This chain uses TRBV7-9 with TRBJ2-1, with D possibly being TRBD2 (5 bases). Trimming took off 2 bases at V and 2 bases at J, with 10 bases between the two ends. This CDR3 has 15 amino acids. Germline values: CDR1 SEHNR, CDR2 FQNEAQ (reference sequence). Here the CDR3 reads CASSLLKGAYNEQFF. DNA of the CDR3: TGTGCCAGCAGCTTACTCAAGGGAGCCTACAATGAGCAGTTCTTC.

J is TRBJ1-2 and V is TRBV5-1; 8 bases line up with TRBD1. The CDR3 contains 15 residues. Germline V gene lookup returns CDR1 SGHRS and CDR2 YFSETQ. V lost 0 bases to trimming and J lost 3 bases; unmatched junction nucleotides: 4. CDR3 loop: CASSLAGGADYGYTF. CDR3 nucleotide sequence: TGCGCCAGCAGCTTGGCAGGGGGCGCCGACTATGGCTACACCTTC. Filled out from reference TRBV5-1 and TRBJ1-2, the complete variable domain reads KAGVTQTPRYLIKTRGQQVTLSCSPISGHRSVSWYQQTPGQGLQFLFEYFSETQRNKGNFPGRFSGRQFSNSRSEMNVSTLELGDSALYLCASSLAGGADYGYTFGSGTRLTVV.

This clone was observed a handful of times. This chain links TRBV21-1 with TRBJ1-5. TRBV21-1 is an annotated pseudogene. The CDR3 totals 20 residues. In DNA form, the CDR3 reads TGTGCCAGCAGCAAACCCCCGGACTGCAAGCCACTATATAGCAATCAGCCCCAGCATTTT. Translated: CASSKPPDCKPLYSNQPQHF.

This clone appeared once. V gene TRBV28 combines with J gene TRBJ1-6; the D gene is possibly TRBD1 (6 bases). The CDR3 covers 14 residues. V lost 6 bases, J lost 12 bases, and 18 bases lay in between. Germline V gene data show CDR1 as MDHEN and CDR2 as SYDVKM. Here the CDR3 reads CASSLTGTPQPLHF. CDR3 in DNA: TGTGCCAGCAGCCTAACCGGGACACCTCAACCCCTCCACTTT. The complete variable domain, with remaining parts taken from reference TRBV28 and TRBJ1-6, reads DVKVTQSSRYLVKRTGEKVFLECVQDMDHENMFWYRQDPGLGLRLIYFSYDVKMKEKGDIPEGYSVSREKKERFSLILESASTNQTSMYLCASSLTGTPQPLHFGNGTRLTVT.

The chain links TRBV19 to TRBJ2-1; weak D call: TRBD1 (6 bases). Germline V CDR1 and CDR2: LNHDA, SQIVND (reference sequence). Deletions cut 7 bases from V and 4 bases from J, with 11 bases between. The CDR3 loop spans 13 amino acids. In nucleotides, the CDR3 is TGTGCCAGTAAGGGGACAACTTACAATGAGCAGTTCTTC. As protein: CASKGTTYNEQFF.

The V call is TRBV7-8, the J call TRBJ1-1; 9 bases align to TRBD1. Germline CDR1 is SGHVS and CDR2 is FQNEAQ. The junction had 7 bases not matched to a gene; V was cut back by 5 bases and J by 3 bases. This CDR3 region has 15 residues. The CDR3 region has the DNA TGTGCCAGCAGCCTAAAACAGGGGGCGGACACTGAAGCTTTCTTT. Protein product: CASSLKQGADTEAFF.

The chain has TRBV6-1 and TRBJ2-2; 8 bases match TRBD2. With V trimmed by 6 bases and J by 2 bases, 2 bases remained unmatched. The CDR3 contains 14 residues. Germline V CDR1 and CDR2: MNHNS, SASEGT. The CDR3 coding sequence is TGTGCCAGCAGCGGGGGGGCCAACACCGGGGAGCTGTTTTTT. Translated: CASSGGANTGELFF.

This clone showed up just once. This chain links TRBV2 with TRBJ2-3; 9 bases line up with TRBD2. CDR3 length equals 14 residues. With V trimmed by 6 bases and J by 8 bases, 9 bases remained unmatched. In germline, CDR1 is SNHLY, CDR2 FYNNEI. CDR3 protein: CASSSTQAGGTQYF. In DNA form, the CDR3 reads TGTGCCAGCAGCTCCACTCAAGCGGGAGGTACGCAGTATTTT.

V and J are TRBV5-4 and TRBJ1-2; 8 bases match TRBD1. V shed 3 bases, J shed 0 bases, and the junction held 4 bases outside the gene matches. This CDR3 spans 15 amino acids. Germline V CDR1 and CDR2: SGHNT, YYREEE (reference sequence). The chain's CDR3 is CASSYGTGPNYGYTF. CDR3 coding DNA: TGTGCCAGCAGCTATGGGACAGGACCTAACTATGGCTACACCTTC.

V and J are TRBV27 and TRBJ2-7; TRBD1 matches at 11 bases. The CDR3 runs 17 residues. The ends lost 5 bases at V and 1 base at J; junction bases unmatched: 10. The V gene's germline CDR1 is MNHEY and CDR2 SMNVEV (reference sequence). This CDR3 reads CASSLEYRDRGSYEQYF. The CDR3, as DNA: TGTGCCAGCAGTCTAGAATACCGGGACAGGGGGTCCTACGAGCAGTACTTC.